This T cell receptor (beta chain) was identified in a study of cytomegalovirus exposure and HLA in healthy donors. PCR used 60 Vbeta primers and 13 Jbeta primers. The table came from immunoSEQ multiplex PCR; TCRdb's copy has only in-frame clones and leaves some out. The sample comprises about 180,000 clones, about 69% of which are singletons, and around 3% rests with the top ten. To note about this clone: Its antigen is undetermined.

Whole-study findings and limits: The productive fraction for most TCR beta V segments was about 87% or about 30% in an earlier analysis. The presence/absence work took it that sequencing depth was about the same across donors. TCR beta sequences reportedly predicted most subjects' HLA-A and HLA-B alleles accurately. TCR beta chain V- and J-gene trimming was linked, in a later analysis, to a missense variant in DCLRE1C.

This receptor was taken from a male donor in good health and CMV-seronegative. The specimen was PBMCs.

This CDR3 reads CASSQDRAAGGSQPQHF. The CDR3 nucleotides are TGCGCCAGCAGCCAAGATCGTGCGGCAGGGGGCAGTCAGCCCCAGCATTTT. This chain links TRBV4-1 with TRBJ1-5, with 8 positions matching TRBD1. This CDR3 spans 17 amino acids. CDR1 and CDR2 (germline): MGHRA, YSYEKL. With V trimmed by 0 bases and J by 6 bases, 10 bases remained unmatched.